This is a list of T cell receptor beta chains from one sample in a study of blood T cell repertoires in COVID-19. TCRdb's copy holds only in-frame clones and misses some; the assay was immunoSEQ multiplex PCR. Seen here are some 230,000 clones, roughly 84% observed once, and the top ten hold about 2.9%. Sequenced material: peripheral blood. Every receptor here comes from a young woman who had recovered from COVID-19. Each CDR3 is given with its conserved first and last residue. The order of the fields is clone size, J gene, D gene, V gene, CDR3 protein, CDR3 DNA. A D gene is named only where the DNA matches it firmly. Rows give clone size only sometimes, using once, few, many, or a class for an expanded clone.

.,TRBJ2-7,TRBD1,TRBV5-1,CASSPDRAYEQYF,TGCGCCAGCAGCCCGGACAGGGCCTACGAGCAGTACTTC
.,TRBJ1-1,.,TRBV19,CASSPNWGLNAGRTEAFF,TGTGCCAGTAGCCCTAACTGGGGACTTAATGCAGGGCGCACTGAAGCTTTCTTT
once,TRBJ1-1,.,TRBV11-2,CASRAGGSEAFF,TGTGCCAGCCGCGCGGGAGGGTCTGAAGCTTTCTTT
.,TRBJ1-6,TRBD1,TRBV20-1,CSASPPDRANSPLHF,TGCAGTGCTAGTCCCCCTGACAGGGCCAATTCACCCCTCCACTTT
once,TRBJ1-2,.,TRBV7-9,CASSPSSSGDGYTF,TGTGCCAGCAGCCCGTCATCTTCAGGGGACGGCTACACCTTC
.,TRBJ2-3,.,TRBV5-6,CASRDSLYFENTQYF,TGTGCCAGCAGGGACAGCTTATATTTCGAGAATACGCAGTATTTT
.,TRBJ1-5,.,TRBV7-9,CASSLAGSQPQHF,TGTGCCAGCAGCTTAGCAGGGAGTCAGCCCCAGCATTTT
.,TRBJ2-7,TRBD1,TRBV5-5,CASSVSGTENNEQYF,TGTGCCAGCAGCGTATCCGGGACAGAAAACAACGAGCAGTACTTC
.,TRBJ2-2,TRBD2,TRBV19,CASMGLAQTTGELFF,TGTGCCAGTATGGGACTAGCGCAAACCACCGGGGAGCTGTTTTTT
.,TRBJ2-3,TRBD1,TRBV29-1,CSGRQGADTQYF,TGCAGCGGAAGGCAGGGGGCAGATACGCAGTATTTT
.,TRBJ2-7,TRBD1,TRBV7-9,CASSSGQGSYEQYF,TGTGCCAGCAGCTCGGGACAGGGCAGCTACGAGCAGTACTTC
.,TRBJ1-2,.,TRBV12-3/TRBV12-4,CASSFPANYGYTF,TGTGCCAGCAGTTTCCCTGCTAACTATGGCTACACCTTC
.,TRBJ2-1,TRBD1,TRBV28,CASRTGGGNQNEQFF,TGTGCCAGCAGGACAGGGGGCGGAAATCAGAATGAGCAGTTCTTC
few,TRBJ2-3,TRBD2,TRBV7-2,CASSLGAGAPDTQYF,TGTGCCAGCAGCTTAGGAGCGGGGGCCCCAGATACGCAGTATTTT
.,TRBJ2-7,TRBD2,TRBV13,CASSSRTSGAYEQYF,TGTGCCAGCAGCTCCAGGACTAGCGGGGCCTACGAGCAGTACTTC
.,TRBJ2-1,TRBD2,TRBV18,CASSPQRLAGASARGTYNEQFF,TGTGCCAGCTCACCTCAGAGACTAGCGGGAGCGAGCGCCCGCGGCACTTACAATGAGCAGTTCTTC
once,TRBJ2-7,TRBD2,TRBV3-1/TRBV3-2,CASSPTLTSGSYEQYF,TGTGCCAGCAGTCCTACCCTGACTAGCGGATCCTACGAGCAGTACTTC
once,TRBJ2-1,.,TRBV28,CASSSTGGAGTANEQFF,TGTGCCAGCAGCTCAACAGGAGGGGCGGGAACGGCCAATGAGCAGTTCTTC
once,TRBJ1-3,.,TRBV2,CASSEGEGFSGNTIYF,TGTGCCAGCAGTGAGGGGGAGGGCTTCTCTGGAAACACCATATATTTT
.,TRBJ2-4,TRBD1,TRBV28,CASSLGTDQNIQYF,TGTGCCAGCAGTCTAGGGACAGACCAAAACATTCAGTACTTC
once,TRBJ2-2,.,TRBV6-9,CARGSKGTGELFF,TGTGCCAGAGGGTCCAAGGGGACCGGGGAGCTGTTTTTT
.,TRBJ2-1,TRBD2,TRBV5-1,CASSLAGLDNEQFF,TGCGCCAGCAGCTTGGCCGGACTAGACAATGAGCAGTTCTTC
.,TRBJ2-6,.,TRBV11-2,CASSLGVSGANVLTF,TGTGCCAGCAGCTTAGGAGTGTCTGGGGCCAACGTCCTGACTTTC
once,TRBJ2-6,TRBD1,TRBV19,CASSMTGTGGLGANVLTF,TGTGCCAGTAGTATGACTGGGACAGGGGGACTTGGGGCCAACGTCCTGACTTTC
.,TRBJ2-2,.,TRBV7-9,CASSLNQVNTGELFF,TGTGCCAGCAGCTTGAATCAGGTTAACACCGGGGAGCTGTTTTTT
once,TRBJ2-7,TRBD2,TRBV10-1,CASRAGEAYEQYF,TGCGCCAGCAGGGCGGGAGAGGCCTACGAGCAGTACTTC
.,TRBJ1-5,.,TRBV6-5,CAGAGRENQPQHF,TGTGCCGGGGCCGGACGGGAGAATCAGCCCCAGCATTTT
.,TRBJ2-6,.,TRBV9,CASSAPPSGANVLTF,TGTGCCAGCAGCGCCCCTCCCTCTGGGGCCAACGTCCTGACTTTC
.,TRBJ1-6,.,TRBV4-2,CASSQEGHQTALPSPLHF,TGTGCCAGCAGCCAAGAGGGGCATCAGACAGCTTTGCCCTCACCCCTCCACTTT
few,TRBJ2-7,TRBD1,TRBV10-3,CATGTGGYEQYF,TGTGCCACCGGGACAGGGGGTTACGAGCAGTACTTC
.,TRBJ2-3,TRBD1,TRBV30,CAWSAIGTGVGTDTQYF,TGTGCCTGGAGTGCTATTGGGACAGGGGTAGGGACAGATACGCAGTATTTT
.,TRBJ1-2,.,TRBV19,CASSMAQNRAHGYTF,TGTGCCAGTAGTATGGCGCAGAACAGGGCACATGGCTACACCTTC
.,TRBJ2-3,.,TRBV9,CASSVEHSTDTQYF,TGTGCCAGCAGCGTAGAACATAGCACAGATACGCAGTATTTT
.,TRBJ1-2,.,TRBV2,CASSVQGSEGYTF,TGTGCCAGCAGCGTGCAGGGTTCGGAGGGCTACACCTTC
few,TRBJ2-6,TRBD1,TRBV3-1/TRBV3-2,CASSATGDGANVLTF,TGTGCCAGCAGCGCTACAGGGGACGGGGCCAACGTCCTGACTTTC
.,TRBJ2-3,TRBD2,TRBV10-1,CASSDGRRELADTQYF,TGCGCCAGCAGTGACGGACGGCGGGAGTTAGCAGATACGCAGTATTTT
.,TRBJ1-2,TRBD1,TRBV5-4,CASSPSRGLFNYGYTF,TGTGCCAGCAGCCCCTCCAGGGGGCTTTTTAACTATGGCTACACCTTC
.,TRBJ2-3,TRBD1,TRBV7-9,CASSSPTGGTDTQYF,TGTGCCAGCAGCTCACCTACAGGGGGCACAGATACGCAGTATTTT
.,TRBJ1-5,.,TRBV30,CAWSDVGAQPQHF,TGTGCCTGGAGCGACGTTGGAGCTCAGCCCCAGCATTTT
.,TRBJ1-4,.,TRBV10-3,CASAGQNNEKLFF,TGTGCATCCGCCGGACAGAATAATGAAAAACTGTTTTTT
.,TRBJ2-5,TRBD2,TRBV19,CAIWTSGVETQYF,TGTGCCATTTGGACTAGCGGGGTAGAGACCCAGTACTTC
.,TRBJ2-7,.,TRBV6-5,CASRRSGQAPYEQYF,TGTGCCAGCCGACGATCAGGCCAGGCCCCTTACGAGCAGTACTTC
.,TRBJ2-1,TRBD2,TRBV7-3,CASSGGLGSYNEQFF,TGTGCCAGCAGCGGTGGACTAGGCTCCTACAATGAGCAGTTCTTC
.,TRBJ1-5,.,TRBV27,CASSSRGQPQHF,TGTGCCAGCAGCAGTAGGGGTCAGCCCCAGCATTTT
few,TRBJ2-1,TRBD2,TRBV7-9,CASLTSGFERDEQFF,TGTGCCAGCCTGACTAGCGGGTTTGAACGAGATGAGCAGTTCTTC
.,TRBJ2-6,.,TRBV19,CASSISGGLLYSGANVLTF,TGTGCCAGTAGTATATCTGGGGGCCTCCTTTACTCTGGGGCCAACGTCCTGACTTTC
.,TRBJ1-2,.,TRBV9,CASTRGGAGYGYTF,TGTGCCAGCACCCGGGGGGGAGCGGGCTATGGCTACACCTTC
.,TRBJ1-3,.,TRBV6-5,CASSSQGGSGNTIYF,TGTGCCAGCAGTTCTCAGGGAGGTAGTGGAAACACCATATATTTT
.,TRBJ2-3,TRBD1,TRBV4-1,CASSEGQGIGDTQYF,TGCGCCAGCAGCGAGGGACAGGGGATAGGGGATACGCAGTATTTT
.,TRBJ2-3,TRBD1,TRBV5-1,CASSLTGGAGDTQYF,TGCGCCAGCAGCCTAACAGGGGGCGCGGGAGATACGCAGTATTTT